This T cell receptor (beta chain) was retrieved from a study of regulatory T cells in long-lasting Graves disease. Across the whole study: Persistent Graves' disease required over 5 years of antithyroid drugs and positive TSH receptor antibodies.

Building the TCR beta libraries relied on iRepertoire HTBI primers, and CDR3 regions underwent Arm-PCR. TCRdb independently ran MiXCR on the multiplex PCR reads; one entry per CDR3 protein. The table shows about 470,000 distinct CDR3 sequences, with around a fifth occurring only once. A word on this clonotype: Its specificity is not known.

This sample's time point: persistent/refractory GD, antithyroid drugs over 5 years with positive TRAb. There was RNA extracted from PBMCs, and the TCR library was made from it. It was by American Thyroid Association guidelines that Graves' disease was diagnosed. In this cohort, patients came from an endocrinology department located in Xi'an, China. CDR1 is MGHDK and CDR2 is SYGVNS in the germline V gene. This CDR3 spans 14 amino acids. V lost 3 bases and J 4 bases, leaving 9 bases between the germline ends. Study-wide findings and caveats: In persistent patients, shared public clonotypes (around 2,500) outnumbered those in new patients (approximately 880).

This receptor was identified in a female donor with Graves disease. This chain links TRBV25-1 with TRBJ1-4, with a tentative D call TRBD1 (5 bases). Sequences were derived from peripheral blood mononuclear cells (PBMCs), sampled when the disease was refractory, from a patient treated with antithyroid drugs. CDR3 DNA: TGTGCCAGCAGTGAGGCAGGGTTTAATGAAAAACTGTTTTTT. Encoded protein: CASSEAGFNEKLFF.